This T cell receptor (beta chain) emerged from a study of spatial heterogeneity in lung cancer. Regarding the study as a whole: Coverage was estimated at roughly 7.3% of tumor T cells for alpha chains and 13% for beta chains. For expanded intratumoral alpha and beta TCRs, counts tracked tumor mutation counts.

This clonotype was seen repeatedly, ten times or more. What it binds is not known. Noted time point: sample taken at primary tumor resection. The 65 or so donors had untreated early-stage non-small cell lung cancer. The sequenced material consisted of unsorted whole RNA from tumor, nontumor lung or frozen PBMC. The CDR3 length is 15 residues. V dropped 6 bases and J dropped 4 bases, with 20 bases sitting between them. Germline V lookup: CDR1 SQVTM, CDR2 ANQGSEA. TCR cDNA molecules each had a unique molecular identifier. Via MiXCR, TCRdb re-called the 5' RACE reads, giving one row per CDR3 protein. The table has 5,500 to 8,500 distinct CDR3 sequences, approximately 12% seen once.

The sequence was collected from a male donor with early-stage non-small cell lung cancer. The sample in question was lung tumor tissue, obtained at surgery. This chain links TRBV29-1 with TRBJ2-3; tentative D call: TRBD1 (5 bases). This CDR3 reads CSVGSDTSTSDTQYF. The CDR3 nucleotides read TGCAGCGTCGGGTCGGACACAAGTACTTCAGATACGCAGTATTTT.